This is a list of T cell receptor beta chains from one sample in a study of blood T cell repertoires in COVID-19. Here immunoSEQ multiplex PCR was the method, and the copy in TCRdb shows in-frame clones only, minus some. The data contain approximately 190,000 clones, 80% to 95% of them singletons. The material sequenced was peripheral blood. The receptors shown here come from a man in his forties or fifties with acute or convalescent COVID-19. Each CDR3 is given with its conserved first and last residue. D genes are given only for firm matches. Size tells how often a clone was seen (once, few, many) or the class of an expanded clone, and some rows leave it out.

D gene,V gene,J gene,clone size,CDR3 DNA,CDR3 protein
TRBD1,TRBV7-6,TRBJ2-2,NA,TGTGCCAGCAGCTTAGCAACGGTGGGGACAGGGTCCACCGGGGAGCTGTTTTTT,CASSLATVGTGSTGELFF
NA,TRBV11-2,TRBJ1-3,NA,TGTGCCAGCAGCTCCCTTAGTGCACGGACATGGAACACCATATATTTT,CASSSLSARTWNTIYF
TRBD2,TRBV3-1/TRBV3-2,TRBJ2-1,once,TGTGCCAGCAGCCCCTATCCGACTAGCGGGTCCTACAATGAGCAGTTCTTC,CASSPYPTSGSYNEQFF
TRBD1,TRBV7-8,TRBJ2-1,NA,TGTGCCAGCAGCAGGACAGGGTACAATGAGCAGTTCTTC,CASSRTGYNEQFF
TRBD2,TRBV9,TRBJ2-2,NA,TGTGCCAGCAGCGTAGACGGGGAGGGCACCGGGGAGCTGTTTTTT,CASSVDGEGTGELFF
TRBD1,TRBV5-1,TRBJ1-3,NA,TGCGCCAGCAGCCCCGTGGGACAGGGGAGATTGAACACCATATATTTT,CASSPVGQGRLNTIYF
TRBD1,TRBV7-7,TRBJ2-5,few,TGTGCTAGCAGCCTGGGACAGCTTGAGACCCAGTACTTC,CASSLGQLETQYF
TRBD1,TRBV29-1,TRBJ1-4,NA,TGCAGCGTTGGGGGGACAGGGGGCAGTACAACTAATGAAAAACTGTTTTTT,CSVGGTGGSTTNEKLFF
TRBD1,TRBV4-3,TRBJ2-6,NA,TGCGCCAGCAGCCAAGATTCCGGGACAGCCTCTTACGTCCTGACTTTC,CASSQDSGTASYVLTF
NA,TRBV3-1/TRBV3-2,TRBJ1-1,NA,TGTGCCAGCAGCCAGGAAGGAGGCGGGGGGAACACTGAAGCTTTCTTT,CASSQEGGGGNTEAFF